Following are 23 T cell receptor beta chains from one sample sequenced in a study of CXCR3-negative and CXCR3-positive naive CD8 T cells. Each TRB cDNA library was prepared by 5' RACE (with UMI labels). Using the 5' RACE reads, TCRdb records one entry per CDR3 protein without DNA. This repertoire includes 8,000 to 10,000 distinct CDR3 sequences. Sequenced sample: naive CXCR3- CD8+ T cells from blood. Regarding subset: CD45RO-CCR7+CD27+CD95- naive CD8+ T cells lacking CXCR3 (TNR3-). The receptors were sampled from a human donor in good health. Some clones in this sample may be carry-over from other donors' samples.

Judged by frequency, this clonotype is medium-sized. V gene TRBV11-2 combines with J gene TRBJ2-3. CDR1 is SGHAT and CDR2 is FQNNGV in the germline V gene. CDR3 length: 13 amino acids. The CDR3: CASSLDYPDTQYF.

Judged by frequency, this clonotype is medium-sized. The chain employs TRBV20-1 and TRBJ1-1. The length of the CDR3 is 12 residues. Germline V gene sequence: CDR1 DFQATT, CDR2 SNEGSKA (reference sequence). This CDR3 reads CSAKWENTEAFF.

This clonotype is identified as medium-sized from frequency. The chain uses TRBV12-3 or TRBV12-4 and TRBJ1-3. The CDR3 loop spans 16 amino acids. This chain's CDR3 is CASSDWTEYSGNTIYF.

The chain employs TRBV28 and TRBJ1-4. This CDR3 region has 14 residues. Germline V lookup: CDR1 MDHEN, CDR2 SYDVKM. The CDR3 sequence is CASSFSRRDEKLFF.

CDR3 residues: CASSQEAGDTQYF. The rearrangement uses TRBV4-3 and TRBJ2-3; lacking DNA, the TRBD2 call made by TCRdb goes unchecked. CDR3 size: 13 residues. CDR1 and CDR2 from the germline V gene are LGHNA and YSLEER.

This chain connects TRBV9 to TRBJ1-1; TCRdb designates TRBD1, a call that cannot be tested without DNA. The V gene's germline CDR1 is SGDLS and CDR2 YYNGEE. The CDR3 is made up of 13 amino acids. CDR3 loop: CASSVRGNTEAFF.

This chain uses TRBV13 with TRBJ2-5. The CDR3 contains 13 residues. Germline-derived CDR1 and CDR2 are PRHDT and FYEKMQ (reference sequence). CDR3 sequence reads: CASSFNYQETQYF.

The V and J genes are TRBV12-3 or TRBV12-4 and TRBJ2-5; the TCRdb call, TRBD2, lacks DNA for checking. The CDR3 has 16 residues. Here the CDR3 reads CASSSGLAGGIETQYF.

This clonotype is labeled medium-sized based on frequency. V and J are TRBV7-6 and TRBJ2-1; TCRdb's assignment of TRBD2 cannot be checked, as there is no DNA. There are 16 residues in the CDR3. The germline V gene encodes CDR1 SGHVS and CDR2 FNYEAQ. CDR3 in amino acids: CASSLLPSGNYNEQFF.

By frequency, this clonotype registers medium-sized. The chain carries TRBV6-2 or TRBV6-3 and TRBJ1-5; TCRdb selects TRBD1, and the lack of DNA leaves this call unchecked. Per the germline V gene, CDR1 is MNHEY and CDR2 is SVGEGT. CDR3 size: 14 residues. CDR3 protein: CASSPRDSYQPQHF.

In terms of frequency, this clonotype is medium-sized (0.01 to 0.1%). V usage is TRBV5-4 and J usage is TRBJ2-3; TCRdb names TRBD1, which stays unverified in the absence of DNA. This CDR3 has 14 residues. Germline-derived CDR1 and CDR2 are SGHNT and YYREEE (reference sequence). The CDR3 protein is CASSSGPGTDTQYF.

This clonotype is medium-sized by frequency. The genes are TRBV19 and TRBJ2-7. The CDR3 sequence is 14 residues long. CDR1 and CDR2 (germline): LNHDA, SQIVND (reference sequence). The CDR3 spells CASSTTNANYEQYF.

This clonotype registers medium-sized (0.01 to 0.1%) by frequency. This CDR3 reads CATSGMTGGANTGELFF. This chain joins TRBV24-1 and TRBJ2-2; TCRdb designates TRBD1, a call that cannot be tested without DNA. Germline loops: CDR1 KGHDR, CDR2 SFDVKD. This CDR3 region has 17 residues.

This clonotype shows up as medium-sized (0.01 to 0.1%) by frequency. V gene TRBV2 combines with J gene TRBJ2-1. This CDR3 is built from 11 residues. Germline CDR1 and CDR2: SNHLY and FYNNEI. The CDR3 protein is CASSERIEQFF. Filled out from reference TRBV2 and TRBJ2-1, the complete variable domain reads EPEVTQTPSHQVTQMGQEVILRCVPISNHLYFYWYRQILGQKVEFLVSFYNNEISEKSEIFDDQFSVERPDGSNFTLKIRSTKLEDSAMYFCASSERIEQFFGPGTRLTVL.

The rearrangement links TRBV11-2 to TRBJ2-1; without DNA, the TCRdb call of TRBD1 cannot be checked. CDR1 SGHAT and CDR2 FQNNGV come from the germline V gene. The CDR3 length is 15 residues. The CDR3 sequence is CASSLAPGGNNEQFF.

Considering frequency, this clonotype is medium-sized. CDR3 protein: CASSPAHRDSQYF. V and J are TRBV5-6 and TRBJ2-3; TCRdb reports TRBD1, a call that lacks DNA to check it against. Germline CDR1 and CDR2: SGHDT and YYEEEE. The CDR3 loop spans 13 amino acids.

V usage is TRBV28 and J usage is TRBJ1-1. The CDR3 length is 15 residues. Per germline, CDR1 MDHEN and CDR2 SYDVKM. CDR3: CASSLLPDRNTEAFF.

This clonotype ranks as medium-sized in terms of frequency. This chain joins TRBV27 and TRBJ2-1; TCRdb returns TRBD2, unconfirmable since there is no DNA. CDR3 length equals 13 residues. Germline values: CDR1 MNHEY, CDR2 SMNVEV (reference sequence). The CDR3 sequence is CASRAGGNNEQFF.

The chain joins TRBV10-1 to TRBJ2-7; TCRdb proposes TRBD2, but this gene call is untestable without DNA. The germline V gene encodes CDR1 WNHNN and CDR2 SYGVQD (reference sequence). The CDR3 sequence is 15 residues long. The CDR3 loop reads CASSRTSGALNEQYF.

This clonotype ranks as medium-sized in terms of frequency. The chain uses TRBV4-1 and TRBJ2-7; no DNA is available, so the TRBD1 call from TCRdb remains unchecked. This CDR3 comprises 14 residues. The V gene's germline CDR1 is MGHRA and CDR2 YSYEKL. CDR3 sequence reads: CASSQESQGYEQYF.

The chain couples TRBV9 to TRBJ2-1. The CDR3 has 14 residues. The germline CDR1 and CDR2 sequences are SGDLS and YYNGEE. The CDR3 is CASTNSDPYNEQFF.

The V call is TRBV29-1, the J call TRBJ2-2. The CDR3 has 12 residues. CDR1 SQVTM and CDR2 ANQGSEA come from the germline V gene. The CDR3 sequence: CSGRTNTGELFF.

The chain combines TRBV7-9 with TRBJ2-1; the D call of TRBD2 rests on TCRdb alone, since no DNA is present to check it. CDR1 is SEHNR, CDR2 FQNEAQ, per germline (reference sequence). There are 12 residues in the CDR3. The CDR3 protein is CASNSGYNEQFF.